These 23 T cell receptor beta chains came from one sample sequenced in a study of blood T cell repertoires in COVID-19. Libraries were prepared by immunoSEQ multiplex PCR; TCRdb keeps only in-frame clonotypes and omits some of them. The profile shows 200,000 to 250,000 clones, approximately 90% of them singletons. What was sequenced was peripheral blood. These receptors originate from a young man with acute or convalescent COVID-19.

The gene calls are TRBV6-5 and TRBJ2-5; D perhaps matches TRBD1 (6 bases). The CDR3 sequence is 14 residues long. V was trimmed by 6 bases and J by 5 bases, leaving 16 bases between them. CDR1 is MNHEY, CDR2 SVGAGI, per germline. CDR3 loop: CASSPLQGRETQYF. CDR3 nucleotides: TGTGCCAGCAGCCCCCTGCAGGGGCGGGAGACCCAGTACTTC.

This chain uses TRBV4-1 with TRBJ2-1, with TRBD1 as a possible D gene (6 bases). Trimming removed 3 bases at V and 1 base at J, with 13 bases between. Germline CDR1 is MGHRA and CDR2 is YSYEKL. This CDR3 is built from 16 residues. Here the CDR3 DNA reads TGCGCCAGCAGCCATACCCAGGGGCGATCCTACAATGAGCAGTTCTTC. It translates to CASSHTQGRSYNEQFF.

The CDR3 sequence is CASSLGSLNEQYF. Written as DNA, the CDR3 is TGTGCCAGCAGCTTAGGGAGTTTGAACGAGCAGTACTTC. The chain joins TRBV9 to TRBJ2-7; possible D gene TRBD2, 5 bases. The CDR3 runs 13 residues. Germline CDR1 SGDLS, CDR2 YYNGEE. V lost 4 bases and J 5 bases, leaving 13 bases between the germline ends.

The rearrangement joins TRBV9 to TRBJ2-3; TRBD2 matches at 12 bases. The CDR3 has 17 amino acids. The V gene end was trimmed by 0 bases and the J gene end by 6 bases; junction bases not matched to a gene: 8. Germline assignment: CDR1 SGDLS and CDR2 YYNGEE. The CDR3 DNA sequence: TGTGCCAGCAGCGTAGGGGGACTAGCGGGCTTTGGGGATACGCAGTATTTT. Translating it yields CASSVGGLAGFGDTQYF.

The rearrangement joins TRBV7-8 to TRBJ2-2, with 12 bases that match TRBD2. V shed 5 bases, J shed 4 bases, and the junction held 5 bases outside the gene matches. Germline V lookup: CDR1 SGHVS, CDR2 FQNEAQ. The CDR3 is made up of 16 amino acids. CDR3 nucleotide sequence: TGTGCCAGCAGCGCAGGGACTAGCGGGCGCACCGGGGAGCTGTTTTTT. Residues: CASSAGTSGRTGELFF. Based on the CDR3 plus reference TRBV7-8 and TRBJ2-2, the full variable domain is GAGVSQSPRYKVAKRGQDVALRCDPISGHVSLFWYQQALGQGPEFLTYFQNEAQLDKSGLPSDRFFAERPEGSVSTLKIQRTQQEDSAVYLCASSAGTSGRTGELFFGEGSRLTVL.

J is TRBJ2-3 and V is TRBV29-1, with D possibly TRBD1 on 6 matching bases. Germline V CDR1 and CDR2: SQVTM, ANQGSEA. CDR3 length equals 15 residues. V lost 1 base to trimming and J lost 0 bases, with 11 bases between them. The chain's CDR3 is CSVEGGLISTDTQYF. DNA for the CDR3: TGCAGCGTTGAAGGGGGGCTTATTAGCACAGATACGCAGTATTTT.

The chain is built from TRBV7-3 and TRBJ1-2; TRBD1 agrees at 12 bases. The germline V gene encodes CDR1 SGHTA and CDR2 FQGTGA. Trimming removed 5 bases from V and 8 bases from J; junction bases left unmatched: 6. The CDR3 contains 14 residues. CDR3 residues: CASSRGQGAYGYTF. The DNA of the CDR3 is TGTGCCAGCAGCCGGGGACAGGGGGCTTACGGCTACACCTTC.

This chain links TRBV30 with TRBJ2-5; TRBD2 is a possible D gene (7 bases). CDR1 is GTSNPN, CDR2 SVGIG, per germline (reference sequence). V was shortened by 1 base and J by 3 bases, with 21 bases between the two germline ends. This CDR3 is 17 amino acids long. This CDR3 reads CAWSGGGDTRSKETQYF. The CDR3 DNA is TGTGCCTGGAGTGGGGGGGGCGATACAAGATCCAAAGAGACCCAGTACTTC.

In this sample, this clone turned up a few times. The gene calls are TRBV18 and TRBJ1-1, with D perhaps matching TRBD1 (6 bases). V shed 4 bases and J shed 1 base, with 10 bases lying between them. Germline CDR1 reads KGHSH; CDR2 reads LQKENI. This CDR3 comprises 14 residues. The CDR3 nucleotides read TGTGCCAGCTCACGAGACAGGAAGAACACTGAAGCTTTCTTT. Amino acid sequence: CASSRDRKNTEAFF. Supplemented by reference TRBV18 and TRBJ1-1, the full variable domain reads NAGVMQNPRHLVRRRGQEARLRCSPMKGHSHVYWYRQLPEEGLKFMVYLQKENIIDESGMPKERFSAEFPKEGPSILRIQQVVRGDSAAYFCASSRDRKNTEAFFGQGTRLTVV.

J is TRBJ2-7 and V is TRBV12-3 or TRBV12-4; D might be TRBD2 (7 bases). The V gene lost 7 bases and the J gene lost 4 bases, with 14 bases spanning the gap. The CDR3 totals 13 residues. The CDR3 DNA follows: TGTGCCAGCACTAGGACTAGGGGGTACGAGCAGTACTTC. As protein: CASTRTRGYEQYF.

This chain joins TRBV6-1 and TRBJ1-3; D call uncertain. The CDR3 totals 16 residues. The germline V gene has CDR1 MNHNS and CDR2 SASEGT. Trimming cost V 0 bases and J 1 base, with 10 bases left between them. CDR3 region: CASSEAQRTSGNTIYF. For the CDR3, the DNA is TGTGCCAGCAGTGAAGCCCAGCGTACTTCTGGAAACACCATATATTTT.

The chain combines TRBV5-1 with TRBJ2-5; 7 bases fit TRBD2. CDR3 length: 16 residues. Germline lookup yields CDR1 SGHRS and CDR2 YFSETQ. The J segment lost 5 bases and the V segment lost 4 bases, leaving 14 bases of the junction unmatched. In DNA form, the CDR3 reads TGCGCCAGCAGCCAACTAAGCGGGACTGATTCGGAGACCCAGTACTTC. This translates into CASSQLSGTDSETQYF.

This rearrangement joins TRBV11-2 to TRBJ2-4; TRBD2 matches at 9 bases. V lost 5 bases to trimming and J lost 7 bases; unmatched junction nucleotides: 12. The length of the CDR3 is 16 residues. Germline CDR1 reads SGHAT; CDR2 reads FQNNGV. CDR3 sequence (DNA): TGTGCCAGCAGCCCCCCCCTTAGCGGGAGATCGAACATTCAGTACTTC. Amino acid sequence: CASSPPLSGRSNIQYF.

The chain links TRBV2 to TRBJ2-3, with D tentatively TRBD2 (6 bases). CDR1 SNHLY and CDR2 FYNNEI come from the germline V gene. There are 15 residues in the CDR3. Trimming left V 6 bases short and J 1 base short, with 14 bases between. CDR3 DNA: TGTGCCAGCAGCTCACTAGCCTCCGGCACAGATACGCAGTATTTT. It codes for CASSSLASGTDTQYF.

J is TRBJ2-1 and V is TRBV11-2; no definite D call. The CDR3 contains 13 residues. Germline values: CDR1 SGHAT, CDR2 FQNNGV. V gave up 4 bases and J gave up 8 bases, with 12 bases separating them. CDR3 bases: TGTGCCAGCAGCTCGTACGCGGTCCATGAGCAGTTCTTC. Protein sequence: CASSSYAVHEQFF.

The V gene is TRBV28, the J gene TRBJ2-7; 9 bases fit TRBD1. The V gene end was trimmed by 3 bases and the J gene end by 4 bases; junction bases not matched to a gene: 4. The CDR3 has 14 amino acids. Germline V gene lookup returns CDR1 MDHEN and CDR2 SYDVKM. This CDR3 reads CASSFLGTGYEQYF. CDR3 bases: TGTGCCAGCAGTTTTTTAGGGACAGGGTACGAGCAGTACTTC.

The V gene is TRBV19, the J gene TRBJ2-2, with a possible D match to TRBD1 (5 bases). The CDR3 covers 14 residues. Germline V gene sequence: CDR1 LNHDA, CDR2 SQIVND (reference sequence). Trimming stripped 9 bases from V and 3 bases from J, with 14 bases between. In DNA form, the CDR3 reads TGTGCCAGCCAGTATATGGGGCACACCGGGGAGCTGTTTTTT. Amino acids: CASQYMGHTGELFF.

This rearrangement joins TRBV3-1 (or the pseudogene TRBV3-2) to TRBJ2-7, with D possibly being TRBD2 (7 bases). The CDR3 loop spans 15 amino acids. V lost 4 bases to trimming and J lost 6 bases, with 19 bases between them. Per germline, CDR1 LGHDT and CDR2 YNNKEL (reference sequence). CDR3 nucleotide sequence: TGTGCCAGCAGCCCACGGGGGGCACAGGGAGGCGAGCAGTACTTC. Residues: CASSPRGAQGGEQYF.

The V and J genes are TRBV6-5 and TRBJ2-1, with D uncertain. With 6 bases removed from V and 2 bases from J, the gap between germline ends came to 11 bases. CDR1 and CDR2 (germline): MNHEY, SVGAGI. The CDR3 is 14 residues long. The CDR3 bases are TGTGCCAGCAGCTTTAACAGCCCCTACAATGAGCAGTTCTTC. This encodes CASSFNSPYNEQFF.

The rearrangement uses TRBV19 and TRBJ2-4, with 7 bases fitting TRBD2. Germline-derived CDR1 and CDR2 are LNHDA and SQIVND (reference sequence). This CDR3 has 16 amino acids. V was pared by 4 bases and J by 0 bases, with 6 bases of the junction left unmatched. The CDR3 DNA follows: TGTGCCAGTAGTAGGGGAGGGGAACTAGCCAAAAACATTCAGTACTTC. This encodes CASSRGGELAKNIQYF.

The genes are TRBV25-1 and TRBJ2-5, with 7 bases matching TRBD1. This CDR3 spans 14 amino acids. V dropped 1 base and J dropped 2; count of bases not matched to a gene: 1. Germline CDR1 and CDR2: MGHDK and SYGVNS. CDR3 sequence: CASSEFRGQETQYF. DNA for the CDR3: TGTGCCAGCAGTGAATTCAGGGGGCAAGAGACCCAGTACTTC. The complete variable domain, with remaining parts taken from reference TRBV25-1 and TRBJ2-5, reads EADIYQTPRYLVIGTGKKITLECSQTMGHDKMYWYQQDPGMELHLIHYSYGVNSTEKGDLSSESTVSRIRTEHFPLTLESARPSHTSQYLCASSEFRGQETQYFGPGTRLLVL.

The chain combines TRBV6-2 or TRBV6-3 with TRBJ1-2; D unresolved. Trimming pared 2 bases from V and 2 bases from J, leaving 15 bases between. The CDR3 is 16 amino acids. Looked up from germline, CDR1 is MNHEY and CDR2 is SVGEGT. The CDR3 reads CASSYRSITENYGYTF. The CDR3 region has the DNA TGTGCCAGCAGTTACCGTTCGATTACAGAGAACTATGGCTACACCTTC.

The rearrangement joins TRBV29-1 to TRBJ1-2, with D unclear. Germline CDR1 is SQVTM and CDR2 is ANQGSEA. The CDR3 is made up of 12 amino acids. In DNA form, the CDR3 reads TGCAGTGTGACCCGGGCTAACTATGGCTACACCTTC. Translating gives CSVTRANYGYTF.